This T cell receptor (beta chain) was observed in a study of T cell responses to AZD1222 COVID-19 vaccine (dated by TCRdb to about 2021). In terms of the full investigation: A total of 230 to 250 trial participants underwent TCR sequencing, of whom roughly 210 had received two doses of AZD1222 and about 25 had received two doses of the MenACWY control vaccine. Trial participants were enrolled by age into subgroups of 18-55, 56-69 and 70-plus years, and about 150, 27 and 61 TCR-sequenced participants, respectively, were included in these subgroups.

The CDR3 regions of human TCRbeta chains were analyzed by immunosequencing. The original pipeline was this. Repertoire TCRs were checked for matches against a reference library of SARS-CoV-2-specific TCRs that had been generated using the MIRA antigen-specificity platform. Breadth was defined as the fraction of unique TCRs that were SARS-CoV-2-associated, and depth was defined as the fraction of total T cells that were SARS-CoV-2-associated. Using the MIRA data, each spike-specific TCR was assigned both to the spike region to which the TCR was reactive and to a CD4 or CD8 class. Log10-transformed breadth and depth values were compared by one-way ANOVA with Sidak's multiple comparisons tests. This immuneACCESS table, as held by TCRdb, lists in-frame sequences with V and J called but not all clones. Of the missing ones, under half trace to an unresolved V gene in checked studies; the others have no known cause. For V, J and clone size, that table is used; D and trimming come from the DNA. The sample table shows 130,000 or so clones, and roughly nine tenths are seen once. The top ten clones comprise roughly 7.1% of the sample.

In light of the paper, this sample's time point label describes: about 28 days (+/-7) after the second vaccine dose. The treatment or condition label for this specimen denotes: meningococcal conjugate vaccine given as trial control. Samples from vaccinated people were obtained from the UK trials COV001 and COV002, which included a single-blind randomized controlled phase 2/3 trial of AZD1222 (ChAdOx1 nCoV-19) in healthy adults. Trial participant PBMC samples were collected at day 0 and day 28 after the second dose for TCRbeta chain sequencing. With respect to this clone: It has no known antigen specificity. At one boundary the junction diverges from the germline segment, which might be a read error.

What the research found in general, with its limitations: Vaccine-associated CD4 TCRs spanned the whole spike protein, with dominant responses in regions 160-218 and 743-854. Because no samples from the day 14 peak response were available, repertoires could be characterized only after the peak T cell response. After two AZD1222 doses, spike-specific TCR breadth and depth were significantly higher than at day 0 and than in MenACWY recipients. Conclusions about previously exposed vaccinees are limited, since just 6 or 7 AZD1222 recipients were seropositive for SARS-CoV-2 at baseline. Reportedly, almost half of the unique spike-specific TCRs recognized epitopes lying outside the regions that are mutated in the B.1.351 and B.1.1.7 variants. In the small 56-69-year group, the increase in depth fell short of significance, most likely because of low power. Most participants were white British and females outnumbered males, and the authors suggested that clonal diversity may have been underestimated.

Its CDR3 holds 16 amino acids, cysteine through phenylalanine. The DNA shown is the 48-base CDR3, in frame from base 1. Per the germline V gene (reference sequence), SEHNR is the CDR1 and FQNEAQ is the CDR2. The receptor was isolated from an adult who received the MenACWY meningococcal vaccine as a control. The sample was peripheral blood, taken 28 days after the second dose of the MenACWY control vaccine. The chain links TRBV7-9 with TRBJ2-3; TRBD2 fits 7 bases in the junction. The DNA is TGTGCCAGCGGCTTAATAAGGACTAGAGACACAGATACGCAGTATTTT. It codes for CASGLIRTRDTDTQYF.